The 31 T cell receptor beta chains below come from one sample, sequenced in a study of cytomegalovirus exposure and HLA in healthy donors. The method was immunoSEQ multiplex PCR; TCRdb's version includes in-frame clones alone and lacks a portion of them. The sample lists hundreds of thousands of clones, around four fifths seen once, with roughly 5.5% in the top ten. Source material: PBMCs. All receptors derive from a woman aged 18-29 years in good health and CMV-seronegative.

The chain recombines TRBV13 with TRBJ1-5; D not certain. The CDR3 runs to 14 residues. CDR1 is PRHDT, CDR2 FYEKMQ, per germline (reference sequence). Trimming removed 0 bases at V and 3 bases at J, with 6 bases between. CDR3 region: CASSLGRFNQPQHF. The CDR3 nucleotides read TGTGCCAGCAGCTTAGGCAGGTTCAATCAGCCCCAGCATTTT.

The chain combines TRBV25-1 with TRBJ2-1; D is uncertain. Germline CDR1 MGHDK, CDR2 SYGVNS. The V and J ends lost 6 bases and 2 bases respectively, with 8 bases between them. The CDR3 contains 13 residues. DNA of the CDR3: TGTGCCAGCAGCCGTATAACCTACAATGAGCAGTTCTTC. Encoded protein: CASSRITYNEQFF.

This chain uses TRBV5-1 with TRBJ2-5; the match to TRBD2 covers 8 bases. The CDR3 has 15 residues. Germline CDR1 SGHRS, CDR2 YFSETQ. V shed 2 bases and J 5 bases; nucleotides not matched to a gene: 8. This chain's CDR3 is CASSFGGRFVETQYF. CDR3 sequence (DNA): TGCGCCAGCAGCTTCGGCGGGAGGTTCGTGGAGACCCAGTACTTC.

In nucleotides, the CDR3 is TGTGCCAGCAGCTCAACAGGGAACTATGGCTACACCTTC. It yields the protein CASSSTGNYGYTF. V usage is TRBV6-5 and J usage is TRBJ1-2; tentative D call: TRBD1 (6 bases). The ends were cut back, 6 bases at V and 2 bases at J, with 10 bases in the middle. Per the germline V gene, CDR1 is MNHEY and CDR2 is SVGAGI. The CDR3 is made up of 13 amino acids.

This sequence joins TRBV2 and TRBJ1-3, with a weak D call TRBD1 (5 bases). The germline V gene has CDR1 SNHLY and CDR2 FYNNEI. V lost 3 bases and J 2 bases, leaving 11 bases between the germline ends. This CDR3 has 15 amino acids. The CDR3 sequence: CASSDRRATGNTIYF. As DNA, the CDR3 is TGTGCCAGCAGTGATCGCAGGGCCACTGGAAACACCATATATTTT. Full variable domain (remainder filled in from reference TRBV2 and TRBJ1-3): EPEVTQTPSHQVTQMGQEVILRCVPISNHLYFYWYRQILGQKVEFLVSFYNNEISEKSEIFDDQFSVERPDGSNFTLKIRSTKLEDSAMYFCASSDRRATGNTIYFGEGSWLTVV.

The genes are TRBV5-4 and TRBJ1-1; D is unresolved. CDR3 length: 14 amino acids. Germline CDR1 is SGHNT and CDR2 is YYREEE (reference sequence). V shed 1 base and J shed 5 bases, with 12 bases lying between them. The DNA of the CDR3 is TGTGCCAGCAGCTTGCGGAGGGAACGAACTGAAGCTTTCTTT. This gives the protein CASSLRRERTEAFF.

The chain employs TRBV13 and TRBJ1-1, with D perhaps matching TRBD1 (5 bases). CDR1 PRHDT and CDR2 FYEKMQ come from the germline V gene (reference sequence). Trimming removed 4 bases from V and 1 base from J, with 13 bases in between. The CDR3 loop spans 15 amino acids. This CDR3 is CASSSMGVKNTEAFF. The CDR3 DNA reads TGTGCCAGCAGCTCAATGGGGGTAAAGAACACTGAAGCTTTCTTT.

The CDR3 loop reads CASSLEASIDTQYF. CDR3 sequence (DNA): TGTGCCAGCAGCTTGGAGGCTAGTATCGATACGCAGTATTTT. J is TRBJ2-3 and V is TRBV5-6, with D unclear. Germline CDR1 reads SGHDT; CDR2 reads YYEEEE. CDR3 length: 14 amino acids. The germline V and J ends were trimmed by 0 bases and 6 bases, with 11 bases remaining between them.

The CDR3 region has the DNA TGTGCCAGCAGCGTGACTAGCGGGGGACTAGGCAATGAGCAGTTCTTC. Translated, it gives CASSVTSGGLGNEQFF. The gene calls are TRBV9 and TRBJ2-1; 12 bases agree with TRBD2. Germline CDR1 is SGDLS and CDR2 is YYNGEE. V lost 2 bases and J lost 6; bases outside the gene matches: 6. CDR3 length: 16 amino acids.

The DNA for the CDR3 is TGTGCCAGCAATGGACCGACGAACACCGGGGAGCTGTTTTTT. It yields the protein CASNGPTNTGELFF. V usage is TRBV2 and J usage is TRBJ2-2; D remains unclear. Germline assignment: CDR1 SNHLY and CDR2 FYNNEI. This CDR3 is 14 amino acids long. The germline V and J ends were trimmed by 7 bases and 0 bases, with 9 bases remaining between them.

The V and J genes are TRBV2 and TRBJ1-1, with TRBD1 as a possible D gene (5 bases). Germline lookup yields CDR1 SNHLY and CDR2 FYNNEI. This CDR3 contains 11 residues. V was clipped by 3 bases and J by 9 bases, with 8 bases between them. The CDR3 bases are TGTGCCAGCAGTGAGGGGGGGAAAGCTTTCTTT. This codes for CASSEGGKAFF.

The chain uses TRBV7-3 and TRBJ2-1, with 13 nucleotides matching TRBD2. V dropped 3 bases and J dropped 10; count of bases not matched to a gene: 6. Germline V gene sequence: CDR1 SGHTA, CDR2 FQGTGA. The CDR3 spans 15 residues. The CDR3 here is CASSLTSGRQGEQFF. CDR3 bases: TGTGCCAGCAGCTTGACTAGCGGGAGGCAGGGAGAGCAGTTCTTC.

The chain uses TRBV5-1 and TRBJ2-6, with D perhaps given as TRBD1 or TRBD2 (5 bases each). CDR1 and CDR2 from the germline V gene are SGHRS and YFSETQ. Deletions cut 0 bases from V and 1 base from J, with 11 bases between. This CDR3 contains 17 residues. The CDR3 here is CASSLAGGGSGANVLTF. CDR3 bases: TGCGCCAGCAGCTTGGCCGGTGGGGGATCTGGGGCCAACGTCCTGACTTTC.

The chain is built from TRBV18 and TRBJ1-4; 8 nucleotides align to TRBD1. The germline gives CDR1 KGHSH, CDR2 LQKENI. Trimming cost V 6 bases and J 0 bases; bases outside gene matches: 6. This CDR3 has 16 amino acids. The CDR3 DNA reads TGTGCCAGCTCCGCGGACAGGGCATCAACTAATGAAAAACTGTTTTTT. Its translation is CASSADRASTNEKLFF.

The genes are TRBV6-1 and TRBJ1-5; D gene uncertain. The CDR3 sequence is 14 residues long. V dropped 3 bases and J dropped 3 bases, with 9 bases sitting between them. Germline V gene data show CDR1 as MNHNS and CDR2 as SASEGT. CDR3 DNA: TGTGCCAGCAGTGATCCCCACTCCAATCAGCCCCAGCATTTT. Encoded protein: CASSDPHSNQPQHF.

The CDR3 reads CASSPTANYGYTF. CDR3 DNA: TGCGCCAGCAGCCCAACAGCTAACTATGGCTACACCTTC. The chain links TRBV5-1 to TRBJ1-2; D remains ambiguous. The V and J ends lost 4 bases and 0 bases respectively, with 7 bases between them. The CDR3 loop spans 13 amino acids. The germline CDR1 and CDR2 sequences are SGHRS and YFSETQ. Combining the CDR3 with reference TRBV5-1 and TRBJ1-2 gives the whole variable domain KAGVTQTPRYLIKTRGQQVTLSCSPISGHRSVSWYQQTPGQGLQFLFEYFSETQRNKGNFPGRFSGRQFSNSRSEMNVSTLELGDSALYLCASSPTANYGYTFGSGTRLTVV.

V gene TRBV6-6 combines with J gene TRBJ1-1, with D maybe TRBD1 (6 bases). Germline CDR1 and CDR2: MNHNY and SVGAGI (reference sequence). V lost 6 bases and J 0 bases, leaving 14 bases between the germline ends. There are 15 residues in the CDR3. CDR3 nucleotides: TGTGCCAGCAGGCAAAAAGGGGGTATGAACACTGAAGCTTTCTTT. It encodes CASRQKGGMNTEAFF.

A single count supports this clone. V and J are TRBV10-2 and TRBJ1-1; D call uncertain. In germline, CDR1 is WSHSY, CDR2 SAAADI. The CDR3 contains 15 residues. Trimming took off 5 bases at V and 4 bases at J, with 17 bases between the two ends. Here the CDR3 DNA reads TGCGCCAGCAGTTTTACGTCCGAATGGGGCACTGAAGCTTTCTTT. This sequence encodes CASSFTSEWGTEAFF.

The chain joins TRBV30 to TRBJ1-5; 10 positions agree with TRBD1. Looked up from germline, CDR1 is GTSNPN and CDR2 is SVGIG (reference sequence). Trimming removed 1 base from V and 5 bases from J; junction bases left unmatched: 2. The CDR3 consists of 14 residues. The CDR3, as DNA: TGTGCCTGGAGTGAGGGACAGGGGTATCAGCCCCAGCATTTT. Translation: CAWSEGQGYQPQHF.

V gene TRBV5-1 combines with J gene TRBJ2-7; D is possibly TRBD1 or TRBD2 (6 bases each). The germline CDR1 and CDR2 sequences are SGHRS and YFSETQ. Trimming removed 0 bases from V and 6 bases from J, with 13 bases in between. The CDR3 spans 14 residues. The CDR3 DNA reads TGCGCCAGCAGCTTGGTTGGGGGGCGAAGCGAGCAGTACTTC. Translating it yields CASSLVGGRSEQYF. Drawing the rest from reference TRBV5-1 and TRBJ2-7, the complete variable domain is KAGVTQTPRYLIKTRGQQVTLSCSPISGHRSVSWYQQTPGQGLQFLFEYFSETQRNKGNFPGRFSGRQFSNSRSEMNVSTLELGDSALYLCASSLVGGRSEQYFGPGTRLTVT.

The chain employs TRBV11-2 and TRBJ1-1; no clear D. The CDR3 is 15 residues long. Germline V gives CDR1 SGHAT, CDR2 FQNNGV. Trimming stripped 5 bases from V and 1 base from J, with 14 bases between. CDR3 nucleotides: TGTGCCAGCAGCCCGAAACCGGGCCAGAACACTGAAGCTTTCTTT. Protein: CASSPKPGQNTEAFF.

The chain links TRBV28 to TRBJ1-3, with no clear D. CDR1 is MDHEN, CDR2 SYDVKM, per germline. CDR3 length: 12 residues. V was cut by 7 bases and J by 4 bases, with 8 bases left in between. The CDR3 nucleotides are TGTGCCAGCACCTTAGGGGGAAACACCATATATTTT. Amino acids: CASTLGGNTIYF.

The rearrangement uses TRBV2 and TRBJ1-1; D ambiguous. CDR1 and CDR2 from the germline V gene are SNHLY and FYNNEI. This CDR3 has 15 residues. The V and J ends lost 3 bases and 1 base respectively, with 12 bases between them. The CDR3 region is CASSEGPGWNTEAFF. In DNA, the CDR3 is TGTGCCAGCAGTGAGGGTCCCGGTTGGAACACTGAAGCTTTCTTT.

The chain uses TRBV27 and TRBJ1-5; weak D call: TRBD1 (6 bases). Germline loops: CDR1 MNHEY, CDR2 SMNVEV (reference sequence). Between the trimmed V and J ends, which lost 3 bases and 9 bases, there was a span of 12 bases. The CDR3 is 13 residues long. CDR3 amino acids: CASSLRQGLPQHF. In DNA form, the CDR3 reads TGTGCCAGCAGTTTGAGGCAGGGGTTGCCCCAGCATTTT.

V usage is TRBV28 and J usage is TRBJ2-2; no definite D call. CDR1 and CDR2 (germline): MDHEN, SYDVKM. V was cut by 3 bases and J by 0 bases, with 14 bases left in between. CDR3 size: 17 residues. DNA for the CDR3: TGTGCCAGCAGTTTTCACCCGGAAACCTCGAACACCGGGGAGCTGTTTTTT. It specifies CASSFHPETSNTGELFF.

This rearrangement joins TRBV30 to TRBJ2-3, with D maybe TRBD1 (5 bases). Germline V gives CDR1 GTSNPN, CDR2 SVGIG (reference sequence). Trimming took off 0 bases at V and 0 bases at J, with 7 bases between the two ends. The CDR3 extends over 14 amino acids. In DNA, the CDR3 is TGTGCCTGGAGTGTAGGGGTTAGCACAGATACGCAGTATTTT. This gives the protein CAWSVGVSTDTQYF.

V and J are TRBV30 and TRBJ1-1; 8 bases map to TRBD1. Germline CDR1 and CDR2: GTSNPN and SVGIG (reference sequence). The trim removed 2 bases at V and 4 bases at J, leaving 12 bases unmatched. The CDR3 covers 16 residues. CDR3 region: CAWSPERTGMGTEAFF. In DNA form, the CDR3 reads TGTGCCTGGAGTCCCGAAAGGACAGGGATGGGCACTGAAGCTTTCTTT. Drawing the rest from reference TRBV30 and TRBJ1-1, the complete variable domain is SQTIHQWPATLVQPVGSPLSLECTVEGTSNPNLYWYRQAAGRGLQLLFYSVGIGQISSEVPQNLSASRPQDRQFILSSKKLLLSDSGFYLCAWSPERTGMGTEAFFGQGTRLTVV.

The rearrangement links TRBV20-1 to TRBJ1-2, with D unclear. V lost 6 bases to trimming and J lost 4 bases, with 6 bases between them. The CDR3 contains 10 residues. Germline V CDR1 and CDR2: DFQATT, SNEGSKA (reference sequence). The CDR3 region is CSAPRYGYTF. The CDR3 DNA sequence: TGCAGTGCGCCACGCTATGGCTACACCTTC.

This clone has just one count. The V call is TRBV11-2, the J call TRBJ2-1, with a possible D match to TRBD2 (6 bases). In germline, CDR1 is SGHAT, CDR2 FQNNGV. This CDR3 region has 13 residues. V lost 5 bases and J lost 5, with 10 bases in between. The CDR3 region is CASSPGGDNEQFF. CDR3 nucleotide sequence: TGTGCCAGCAGCCCCGGAGGGGACAATGAGCAGTTCTTC.

This clone showed up just once. The genes are TRBV27 and TRBJ2-5, with D tentatively TRBD1 (6 bases). The CDR3 is 14 residues long. Trimming removed 8 bases from V and 0 bases from J, with 13 bases in between. The germline CDR1 and CDR2 sequences are MNHEY and SMNVEV (reference sequence). The CDR3 spells CASPQDSDQETQYF. CDR3 bases: TGTGCCAGCCCCCAGGACAGCGACCAAGAGACCCAGTACTTC.

In this sample, this clone turned up once. This chain links TRBV29-1 with TRBJ2-7; TRBD2 is a possible D gene (5 bases). The CDR3 has 11 amino acids. Germline CDR1 is SQVTM and CDR2 is ANQGSEA. The V end was cut by 7 bases, the J end by 6 bases, with 13 bases between. The CDR3 here is CSASRGVEQYF. For the CDR3, the DNA is TGCAGCGCCTCCCGGGGAGTCGAGCAGTACTTC.